A single sample gave rise to the 27 T cell receptor beta chains below, sequenced in a study of T-cell reconstitution after alpha-beta-depleted transplantation in children. Unique molecular identifiers were incorporated when the TCRbeta library was constructed. Using its own MiXCR run on the PCR reads, TCRdb lists one record per CDR3 protein. The sample yields some 600,000 distinct CDR3 sequences, 10% to 15% seen once. Sample: PBMCs, mostly from graft donor cells, taken 360 days after TCRalphabeta/CD19-depleted stem cell transplant. The receptors were sampled from a male patient under 18 who had a stem cell transplant for acute myeloid leukemia, so the T cells may come from the graft donor.

This chain joins TRBV7-2 and TRBJ2-3; 7 bases agree with TRBD2. Germline V gene sequence: CDR1 SGHTA, CDR2 FQGNSA. CDR3 size: 16 residues. Trimming at V came to 0 bases and at J to 5 bases, leaving 8 bases not matched to a gene. CDR3 in amino acids: CASSLAGGPRKDTQYF. The CDR3 coding sequence is TGTGCCAGCAGCTTAGCGGGAGGGCCTCGGAAAGATACGCAGTATTTT.

This clonotype was observed many times. The chain has TRBV24-1 and TRBJ2-1; D gene uncertain. CDR1 and CDR2 (germline): KGHDR, SFDVKD. This CDR3 comprises 14 residues. Trimming stripped 10 bases from V and 0 bases from J, with 12 bases between. CDR3 residues: CATSRSPSYNEQFF. Here the CDR3 DNA reads TGTGCCACGAGTCGGTCTCCCTCCTACAATGAGCAGTTCTTC.

Details on this clonotype: Being one base from a much bigger clone, this may be a read error. The chain carries TRBV28 and TRBJ2-5; a weak D match, TRBD1 (6 bases). The ends were cut back, 5 bases at V and 5 bases at J, with 9 bases in the middle. The germline CDR1 and CDR2 sequences are MDHEN and SYDVKM. This CDR3 spans 12 amino acids. Here the CDR3 reads CASSTQGETQYF. CDR3 nucleotides: TGTGCCAGCAGTACCCAGGGGGAGACCCAGTACTTC. The variable domain in full, completed from reference TRBV28 and TRBJ2-5, reads DVKVTQSSRYLVKRTGEKVFLECVQDMDHENMFWYRQDPGLGLRLIYFSYDVKMKEKGDIPEGYSVSREKKERFSLILESASTNQTSMYLCASSTQGETQYFGPGTRLLVL.

The chain links TRBV11-2 to TRBJ1-5; D gene ambiguous. Trimming took 5 bases from V and 5 from J, leaving 13 bases between them. This CDR3 has 14 amino acids. Germline V gene data show CDR1 as SGHAT and CDR2 as FQNNGV. The chain's CDR3 is CASSPTRTHQPQHF. DNA for the CDR3: TGTGCCAGCAGCCCCACAAGGACCCATCAGCCCCAGCATTTT.

The chain couples TRBV29-1 to TRBJ2-5; D is perhaps TRBD1 (6 bases). V gave up 6 bases and J gave up 5 bases, with 16 bases separating them. The CDR3 has 13 residues. Looked up from germline, CDR1 is SQVTM and CDR2 is ANQGSEA. The CDR3 here is CSVLTGRTETQYF. In DNA, the CDR3 is TGCAGCGTCCTGACAGGTCGGACGGAGACCCAGTACTTC.

This clonotype was detected ten times or more. The chain carries TRBV20-1 and TRBJ2-2; 11 bases are a match to TRBD2. The CDR3 is 16 amino acids. The trim removed 3 bases at V and 4 bases at J, leaving 7 bases unmatched. Germline loops: CDR1 DFQATT, CDR2 SNEGSKA (reference sequence). CDR3 region: CSASYGTSGGTGELFF. CDR3 DNA sequence: TGCAGTGCTAGTTACGGGACTAGCGGAGGCACCGGGGAGCTGTTTTTT.

Only a few counts were recorded for this clonotype. One end of the junction is discordant with germline, which a read error may explain. This sequence joins TRBV30 and TRBJ2-1, with 7 bases identical to TRBD2. The CDR3 contains 12 residues. Germline V gene lookup returns CDR1 GTSNPN and CDR2 SVGIG (reference sequence). The CDR3 reads CAWRIQGLVFLF. CDR3 sequence (DNA): TGTGCCTGGAGAATACAAGGACTAGTTTTTCTGTTC.

This clonotype was observed a handful of times. This rearrangement joins TRBV5-1 to TRBJ1-1; tentatively, D is TRBD1 (6 bases). The CDR3 spans 15 residues. Deletions cut 0 bases from V and 1 base from J, with 10 bases between. Germline V gene sequence: CDR1 SGHRS, CDR2 YFSETQ. The CDR3: CASSLGAGANTEAFF. The DNA for the CDR3 is TGCGCCAGCAGCTTGGGAGCAGGGGCGAACACTGAAGCTTTCTTT. Supplemented by reference TRBV5-1 and TRBJ1-1, the full variable domain reads KAGVTQTPRYLIKTRGQQVTLSCSPISGHRSVSWYQQTPGQGLQFLFEYFSETQRNKGNFPGRFSGRQFSNSRSEMNVSTLELGDSALYLCASSLGAGANTEAFFGQGTRLTVV.

The chain combines TRBV4-2 with TRBJ2-1; D may correspond to TRBD1 or TRBD2 (5 bases each). V gave up 1 base and J gave up 5 bases, with 12 bases separating them. The CDR3 spans 15 residues. CDR1 and CDR2 (germline): LGHNA, YNFKEQ. CDR3 amino acids: CASSQVGPSNNEQFF. DNA for the CDR3: TGTGCCAGCAGCCAAGTGGGACCCTCGAACAATGAGCAGTTCTTC.

The sample holds a few counts of this clonotype. The chain links TRBV7-2 to TRBJ2-2; D is possibly TRBD1 or TRBD2 (5 bases each). V gave up 3 bases and J gave up 6 bases, with 11 bases separating them. In germline, CDR1 is SGHTA, CDR2 FQGNSA. CDR3 size: 14 residues. The DNA of the CDR3 is TGTGCCAGCAGCTTGGCCGGGACGTCCGGGGAGCTGTTTTTT. Translating it yields CASSLAGTSGELFF.

The V and J genes are TRBV6-2 or TRBV6-3 and TRBJ2-2; the D gene is possibly TRBD1 (5 bases). CDR1 MNHEY and CDR2 SVGEGT come from the germline V gene. The CDR3 length is 16 residues. V was cut by 4 bases and J by 1 base, with 13 bases left in between. DNA of the CDR3: TGTGCCAGCAGTTCCCGACAGATTCTGAACACCGGGGAGCTGTTTTTT. This gives the protein CASSSRQILNTGELFF.

The chain combines TRBV7-6 with TRBJ1-1, with unresolved D. The CDR3 extends over 15 amino acids. CDR1 SGHVS and CDR2 FNYEAQ come from the germline V gene. V lost 1 base and J 5 bases, leaving 14 bases between the germline ends. The CDR3 is CASSLVAGSGTEAFF. CDR3 bases: TGTGCCAGCAGCTTAGTAGCGGGTAGCGGGACTGAAGCTTTCTTT.

The chain recombines TRBV9 with TRBJ2-3; 8 nucleotides line up with TRBD2. The V and J ends lost 4 bases and 2 bases, in that order; junction bases with no gene match: 6. Germline V gene lookup returns CDR1 SGDLS and CDR2 YYNGEE. This CDR3 is 15 amino acids long. Written as DNA, the CDR3 is TGTGCCAGCAGCCCAGCGGGAGCGATCACAGATACGCAGTATTTT. It translates to CASSPAGAITDTQYF.

The chain employs TRBV20-1 and TRBJ2-1, with TRBD2 identical over 9 bases. The germline V gene encodes CDR1 DFQATT and CDR2 SNEGSKA (reference sequence). The V and J ends lost 1 base and 4 bases, in that order; junction bases with no gene match: 11. The CDR3 has 17 residues. DNA of the CDR3: TGCAGTGCTAGAGCAGTACGGGAAGCGGGAGGTTACAATGAGCAGTTCTTC. Its translation: CSARAVREAGGYNEQFF.

This clonotype has ten or more counts. The chain carries TRBV29-1 and TRBJ2-1; D gene unclear. The ends were cut back, 0 bases at V and 1 base at J, with 13 bases in the middle. This CDR3 comprises 16 residues. Looked up from germline, CDR1 is SQVTM and CDR2 is ANQGSEA. The CDR3 region is CSVEDLSSVSYNEQFF. The CDR3 DNA reads TGCAGCGTTGAAGATCTATCTAGTGTGTCCTACAATGAGCAGTTCTTC.

In nucleotides, the CDR3 is TGTGCCAGCAGCTGGCACCGGGACAGGGGGCGAGTAGGCACTGAAGCTTTCTTT. Translated, it gives CASSWHRDRGRVGTEAFF. The chain links TRBV11-1 to TRBJ1-1; 12 bases map to TRBD1. Germline lookup yields CDR1 SGHAT and CDR2 FQDESV (reference sequence). The CDR3 is made up of 18 amino acids. After removal of 4 bases from V and 4 bases from J, the junction contained 13 bases not matched to a gene. The full variable domain, rest sourced from reference TRBV11-1 and TRBJ1-1, is EAEVAQSPRYKITEKSQAVAFWCDPISGHATLYWYRQILGQGPELLVQFQDESVVDDSQLPKDRFSAERLKGVDSTLKIQPAELGDSAMYLCASSWHRDRGRVGTEAFFGQGTRLTVV.

The gene calls are TRBV20-1 and TRBJ2-3, with 9 bases matching TRBD2. This CDR3 spans 15 amino acids. The V and J ends lost 3 bases and 4 bases, in that order; junction bases with no gene match: 8. CDR1 is DFQATT and CDR2 is SNEGSKA in the germline V gene (reference sequence). CDR3 sequence reads: CSASLVAGAPDTQYF. In DNA, the CDR3 is TGCAGTGCTAGTTTGGTAGCGGGAGCTCCAGATACGCAGTATTTT.

This chain connects TRBV4-2 to TRBJ2-5, with D hard to call. From germline, CDR1 is LGHNA and CDR2 YNFKEQ. Trimming stripped 0 bases from V and 4 bases from J, with 15 bases between. This CDR3 spans 16 amino acids. In DNA form, the CDR3 reads TGTGCCAGCAGCCAAGATTTATTTGGTCTGGGAGAGACCCAGTACTTC. Translated: CASSQDLFGLGETQYF.

The chain links TRBV5-1 to TRBJ2-7, with 11 bases aligning to TRBD2. The CDR3 sequence is 16 residues long. Germline assignment: CDR1 SGHRS and CDR2 YFSETQ. V shed 4 bases, J shed 0 bases, and the junction held 6 bases outside the gene matches. CDR3: CASSPGLAVNSYEQYF. CDR3 nucleotides: TGCGCCAGCAGCCCGGGACTAGCGGTAAACTCCTACGAGCAGTACTTC.

J is TRBJ2-1 and V is TRBV28; perhaps TRBD1 as D (5 bases). The CDR3 loop spans 15 amino acids. The V gene lost 4 bases and the J gene lost 4 bases, with 14 bases spanning the gap. Looked up from germline, CDR1 is MDHEN and CDR2 is SYDVKM. The CDR3 loop is CASSYRGMGYNEQFF. In DNA, the CDR3 is TGTGCCAGCAGTTATAGGGGAATGGGGTACAATGAGCAGTTCTTC.

The V and J genes are TRBV20-1 and TRBJ2-7; TRBD2 matches 9 bases. Germline values: CDR1 DFQATT, CDR2 SNEGSKA (reference sequence). V was clipped by 4 bases and J by 1 base; unmatched bases: 14. The CDR3 is 17 residues long. In DNA form, the CDR3 reads TGCAGTGCTATAGGGATGATTAGCGGGAGCCTATCCTACGAGCAGTACTTC. Protein sequence: CSAIGMISGSLSYEQYF.

CDR3 residues: CASSQIVYRGRVRTGELFF. CDR3 sequence (DNA): TGCGCCAGCAGTCAAATCGTTTACAGGGGGCGAGTTAGGACCGGGGAGCTGTTTTTT. This chain connects TRBV23-1 to TRBJ2-2, with 9 bases aligning to TRBD1. TRBV23-1 is an ORF; its function is uncertain. V lost 2 bases and J lost 5; bases outside the gene matches: 15. The CDR3 covers 19 residues.

This clonotype was detected a few times. The chain is built from TRBV28 and TRBJ1-1, with D unclear. The CDR3 sequence is 15 residues long. Germline values: CDR1 MDHEN, CDR2 SYDVKM. The V end was cut by 1 base, the J end by 0 bases, with 9 bases between. This CDR3 reads CASSLLGIVNTEAFF. DNA for the CDR3: TGTGCCAGCAGTTTATTGGGGATAGTGAACACTGAAGCTTTCTTT. Supplemented by reference TRBV28 and TRBJ1-1, the full variable domain reads DVKVTQSSRYLVKRTGEKVFLECVQDMDHENMFWYRQDPGLGLRLIYFSYDVKMKEKGDIPEGYSVSREKKERFSLILESASTNQTSMYLCASSLLGIVNTEAFFGQGTRLTVV.

This clonotype was counted many times. The chain uses TRBV20-1 and TRBJ2-3; 8 nucleotides agree with TRBD2. V shed 3 bases, J shed 5 bases, and the junction held 1 base outside the gene matches. The CDR3 has 12 amino acids. Per germline, CDR1 DFQATT and CDR2 SNEGSKA (reference sequence). The CDR3 sequence: CSASGREDTQYF. The DNA of the CDR3 is TGCAGTGCTAGCGGGAGGGAAGATACGCAGTATTTT.

This clonotype showed up many times. The rearrangement joins TRBV15 to TRBJ2-3; 9 bases fit TRBD2. The ends lost 0 bases at V and 3 bases at J; junction bases unmatched: 7. In germline, CDR1 is LNHNV, CDR2 YYDKDF (reference sequence). The CDR3 sequence is 17 residues long. This CDR3 reads CATSRDQAGGSTDTQYF. The CDR3 coding sequence is TGTGCCACCAGCAGAGATCAGGCGGGAGGGAGTACAGATACGCAGTATTTT.

This clonotype has only a few counts. This chain links TRBV18 with TRBJ2-1; a possible D gene is TRBD2 (5 bases). The V gene lost 3 bases and the J gene lost 1 base, with 10 bases spanning the gap. Per germline, CDR1 KGHSH and CDR2 LQKENI. CDR3 length: 15 residues. CDR3 loop: CASSPGGGSYNEQFF. The CDR3 nucleotides are TGTGCCAGCTCACCTGGTGGAGGATCCTACAATGAGCAGTTCTTC.

The J gene is TRBJ2-1, the V gene TRBV11-3; tentatively, D is TRBD1 (6 bases). Germline assignment: CDR1 SGHNT and CDR2 YENEEA. The CDR3 sequence is 15 residues long. V lost 5 bases and J 7 bases, leaving 18 bases between the germline ends. CDR3 sequence: CASSKDSLIENEQFF. The CDR3 coding sequence is TGTGCCAGCAGCAAGGACAGCCTCATTGAAAATGAGCAGTTCTTC.